Following are 25 T cell receptor beta chains from one sample sequenced in a study of blood T cell repertoires in COVID-19. Produced via immunoSEQ multiplex PCR; TCRdb's table is partial and in-frame only. Of 90,000 to 120,000 clones in the sample, 80% to 90% were seen once. Sequences were obtained from peripheral blood. The receptors originated from a woman aged 80 or over with acute or convalescent COVID-19.

The rearrangement joins TRBV18 to TRBJ2-3; 13 bases match TRBD2. The V segment lost 2 bases and the J segment 8 bases; nucleotides outside the gene matches: 7. This CDR3 has 16 residues. CDR1 and CDR2 (germline): KGHSH, LQKENI. DNA of the CDR3: TGTGCCAGCTCACCAAGACTAGCGGGGGGAGAGGGTACGCAGTATTTT. It encodes CASSPRLAGGEGTQYF.

This clone occurred a few times. Other DNA sequences within the sample encode an identical CDR3. The chain joins TRBV18 to TRBJ1-1, with 8 bases aligning to TRBD1. Germline V gene sequence: CDR1 KGHSH, CDR2 LQKENI. This CDR3 spans 14 amino acids. The V and J ends lost 2 bases and 1 base, in that order; junction bases with no gene match: 0. CDR3 loop: CASSPTGGNTEAFF. The CDR3 nucleotides are TGTGCCAGCTCACCAACAGGGGGGAACACTGAAGCTTTCTTT.

V usage is TRBV28 and J usage is TRBJ1-2; 10 bases map to TRBD1. With V trimmed by 5 bases and J by 4 bases, 13 bases remained unmatched. The CDR3 spans 17 residues. Per the germline V gene, CDR1 is MDHEN and CDR2 is SYDVKM. The CDR3 is CASSDRGLERLIYGYTF. The CDR3 DNA is TGTGCCAGCAGTGACAGGGGGCTGGAACGACTAATCTATGGCTACACCTTC.

The rearrangement joins TRBV7-9 to TRBJ1-1; the match to TRBD1 covers 7 bases. CDR1 and CDR2 from the germline V gene are SEHNR and FQNEAQ (reference sequence). The CDR3 sequence is 15 residues long. Trimming at V came to 8 bases and at J to 2 bases, leaving 11 bases not matched to a gene. The DNA for the CDR3 is TGTGCCAGCCGATCGACAGGGAATGCTAACACTGAAGCTTTCTTT. Translated: CASRSTGNANTEAFF.

The chain uses TRBV2 and TRBJ1-1, with D maybe TRBD1 (6 bases). V lost 4 bases and J 1 base, leaving 7 bases between the germline ends. This CDR3 is 13 amino acids long. CDR1 SNHLY and CDR2 FYNNEI come from the germline V gene. For the CDR3, the DNA is TGTGCCAGCAGTGCGACAGGGAACACTGAAGCTTTCTTT. Translation gives CASSATGNTEAFF.

The chain recombines TRBV28 with TRBJ2-7; D is perhaps TRBD1 (5 bases). Germline V gene lookup returns CDR1 MDHEN and CDR2 SYDVKM. The CDR3 is 14 amino acids. The ends were cut back, 8 bases at V and 7 bases at J, with 21 bases in the middle. DNA of the CDR3: TGTGCCAGCGGGTCGGTAGTTGGGGCCGGGGAGCAGTACTTC. This translates into CASGSVVGAGEQYF.

The sample holds one count of this clone. The V gene is TRBV29-1, the J gene TRBJ2-7, with a weak D call TRBD1 (6 bases). This CDR3 comprises 14 residues. The germline V gene encodes CDR1 SQVTM and CDR2 ANQGSEA. V lost 5 bases to trimming and J lost 0 bases, with 14 bases between them. The CDR3 sequence: CSVSSSQGSYEQYF. The CDR3 DNA is TGCAGCGTTTCTTCGTCACAGGGCTCCTACGAGCAGTACTTC.

J is TRBJ1-5 and V is TRBV30; D not certain. Trimming took 2 bases from V and 7 from J, leaving 9 bases between them. This CDR3 comprises 12 residues. Germline V gene lookup returns CDR1 GTSNPN and CDR2 SVGIG (reference sequence). CDR3 DNA sequence: TGTGCCTGGAGTTTGGGAGGACAGCCCCAGCATTTT. Protein product: CAWSLGGQPQHF.

V is TRBV6-5 and J is TRBJ2-1, with 7 bases lining up with TRBD1. J gave up 7 bases and V 2 bases, and 5 bases lay outside the gene matches. The CDR3 is 14 residues long. The germline CDR1 and CDR2 sequences are MNHEY and SVGAGI. CDR3 protein: CASSYETGKNEQFF. The CDR3 DNA follows: TGTGCCAGCAGTTACGAGACAGGGAAGAATGAGCAGTTCTTC.

This sequence joins TRBV20-1 and TRBJ2-1; tentative D call: TRBD2 (5 bases). Looked up from germline, CDR1 is DFQATT and CDR2 is SNEGSKA (reference sequence). Trimming pared 6 bases from V and 8 bases from J, leaving 8 bases between. The CDR3 covers 10 residues. The CDR3 protein is CSAKRDEQFF. As DNA, the CDR3 is TGCAGTGCCAAGAGGGATGAGCAGTTCTTC.

The genes are TRBV6-2 or TRBV6-3 and TRBJ1-5; the match to TRBD1 covers 7 bases. The CDR3 has 14 amino acids. Germline values: CDR1 MNHEY, CDR2 SVGEGT. V gave up 6 bases and J gave up 6 bases; unmatched junction bases: 8. CDR3 in amino acids: CASSTTGVGQPQHF. The CDR3 nucleotides are TGTGCCAGCAGCACTACAGGGGTAGGTCAGCCCCAGCATTTT.

As for this clone: Other DNA variants within this sample encode the same CDR3. This rearrangement joins TRBV27 to TRBJ2-2, with 7 bases matching TRBD1. The junction had 10 bases not matched to a gene; V was cut back by 7 bases and J by 5 bases. Germline CDR1 and CDR2: MNHEY and SMNVEV (reference sequence). The CDR3 length is 15 residues. For the CDR3, the DNA is TGTGCCAGCACCATGACAGGGTGGGGTACCGGGGAGCTGTTTTTT. Translation: CASTMTGWGTGELFF.

The chain recombines TRBV24-1 with TRBJ2-3; D not resolved. The CDR3 extends over 13 amino acids. The germline CDR1 and CDR2 sequences are KGHDR and SFDVKD. The V gene lost 4 bases and the J gene lost 11 bases, with 15 bases spanning the gap. The DNA for the CDR3 is TGTGCCACCAGTGACCCCGACTCCCCGGTGCAGTATTTT. Amino acid sequence: CATSDPDSPVQYF.

The chain is built from TRBV5-1 and TRBJ2-1, with 12 bases that match TRBD1. Germline-derived CDR1 and CDR2 are SGHRS and YFSETQ. The CDR3 is 16 amino acids. The V segment lost 0 bases and the J segment 7 bases; nucleotides outside the gene matches: 5. As DNA, the CDR3 is TGCGCCAGCAGCTTGGTCGGGACAGGGGGCAAAAATGAGCAGTTCTTC. Translation gives CASSLVGTGGKNEQFF.

The V and J genes are TRBV28 and TRBJ1-6; 9 positions match TRBD1. The CDR3 totals 15 residues. V shed 5 bases and J 9 bases; nucleotides not matched to a gene: 8. Germline values: CDR1 MDHEN, CDR2 SYDVKM. CDR3 in amino acids: CASSASGTGISPLHF. The CDR3 bases are TGTGCCAGCAGTGCCTCCGGGACAGGGATTTCACCCCTCCACTTT.

This chain joins TRBV18 and TRBJ1-1; no clear D. Trimming took off 6 bases at V and 2 bases at J, with 10 bases between the two ends. The CDR3 has 13 amino acids. CDR1 and CDR2 (germline): KGHSH, LQKENI. The CDR3 nucleotides read TGTGCCAGCTCTTGGGCCAGCAACACTGAAGCTTTCTTT. This sequence encodes CASSWASNTEAFF.

This clone ranks as medium-sized (0.01 to 0.1%). This chain joins TRBV11-3 and TRBJ2-2; 10 positions match TRBD1. CDR1 is SGHNT, CDR2 YENEEA, per germline. J lost 6 bases, V lost 5 bases, and 9 bases had no gene match. The CDR3 sequence is 16 residues long. CDR3 coding DNA: TGTGCCAGCAGCCCTTGGACAGGGGGTCTCGCCGGGGAGCTGTTTTTT. The encoded protein is CASSPWTGGLAGELFF.

J is TRBJ1-2 and V is TRBV18; TRBD1 aligns across 8 bases. Germline CDR1 and CDR2: KGHSH and LQKENI. The junction had 7 bases not matched to a gene; V was cut back by 3 bases and J by 4 bases. CDR3 length: 15 residues. CDR3 loop: CASSPLTGGTYGYTF. CDR3 sequence (DNA): TGTGCCAGCTCACCTCTTACAGGGGGGACCTATGGCTACACCTTC.

This sequence joins TRBV2 and TRBJ2-7; 7 bases agree with TRBD1. Trimming cost V 4 bases and J 2 bases; bases outside gene matches: 5. This CDR3 contains 14 residues. Germline V gene lookup returns CDR1 SNHLY and CDR2 FYNNEI. CDR3 region: CASSGQGVPYEQYF. The CDR3, as DNA: TGTGCCAGCAGTGGGCAGGGGGTGCCCTACGAGCAGTACTTC.

V and J are TRBV28 and TRBJ1-2; D unresolved. The CDR3 runs to 11 residues. V lost 4 bases and J 7 bases, leaving 7 bases between the germline ends. CDR1 and CDR2 (germline): MDHEN, SYDVKM. The CDR3 spells CASSSPGGYTF. The CDR3 DNA sequence: TGTGCCAGCAGTTCTCCGGGTGGCTACACCTTC.

The J gene is TRBJ1-2, the V gene TRBV11-2, with a tentative D call TRBD1 (5 bases). Germline V gene sequence: CDR1 SGHAT, CDR2 FQNNGV. V shed 6 bases and J shed 2 bases, with 10 bases lying between them. The CDR3 has 13 residues. The CDR3 region is CASRSTVNYGYTF. The CDR3 nucleotides are TGTGCCAGCAGGTCGACAGTAAACTATGGCTACACCTTC.

The chain has TRBV4-2 and TRBJ2-2, with 12 bases lining up with TRBD2. V shed 1 base, J shed 0 bases, and the junction held 3 bases outside the gene matches. In germline, CDR1 is LGHNA, CDR2 YNFKEQ. CDR3 size: 18 residues. The CDR3 DNA reads as TGTGCCAGCAGCCAAGCGACTAGCGGGGGCCCGAACACCGGGGAGCTGTTTTTT. Protein: CASSQATSGGPNTGELFF.

This rearrangement joins TRBV7-8 to TRBJ1-1, with TRBD1 as a possible D gene (5 bases). Trimming removed 5 bases from V and 5 bases from J, with 18 bases in between. The CDR3 covers 15 residues. CDR1 is SGHVS, CDR2 FQNEAQ, per germline. CDR3 sequence reads: CASSPMGAGGTEAFF. In DNA form, the CDR3 reads TGTGCCAGCAGCCCAATGGGTGCCGGGGGGACTGAAGCTTTCTTT.

A single count supports this clone. The CDR3 region is CASSQGFLGEKLFF. The CDR3 region has the DNA TGTGCCAGCTCACAGGGGTTCTTGGGTGAAAAACTGTTTTTT. The V gene is TRBV18, the J gene TRBJ1-4, with D perhaps matching TRBD1 (5 bases). The CDR3 totals 14 residues. Trimming left V 4 bases short and J 7 bases short, with 13 bases between. Germline V CDR1 and CDR2: KGHSH, LQKENI.

The chain links TRBV2 to TRBJ2-3; TRBD2 matches 9 bases. Germline-derived CDR1 and CDR2 are SNHLY and FYNNEI. The CDR3 length is 16 residues. V gave up 6 bases and J gave up 0 bases; unmatched junction bases: 7. CDR3 region: CASSSSAGGSTDTQYF. The CDR3 bases are TGTGCCAGCAGCTCCTCAGCGGGGGGCAGCACAGATACGCAGTATTTT.